Listed below are T cell receptor beta chains from one sample, sequenced in a study of blood T cell repertoires in COVID-19. The table came from immunoSEQ multiplex PCR; TCRdb's copy has only in-frame clones and leaves some out. The data contain 25,000 to 35,000 clones, around 90% of them singletons. Sequences were obtained from peripheral blood. All receptors derive from a man in his sixties or seventies with active or convalescent COVID-19. Each CDR3 is given with its conserved first and last residue. The D gene is left open where the match is weak. Rows give clone size only sometimes, using once, few, many, or a class for an expanded clone.

size	D	V	J	CDR3	DNA
.	TRBD2	TRBV10-3	TRBJ2-1	CAISPIAGAGHEQFF	TGTGCCATCAGCCCCATAGCGGGCGCGGGACATGAGCAGTTCTTC
.	.	TRBV5-1	TRBJ2-5	CASSPSSGNWETQYF	TGCGCCAGCAGCCCAAGTTCAGGGAATTGGGAGACCCAGTACTTC
.	TRBD1	TRBV4-2	TRBJ2-2	CASSQLRQGRDTGELFF	TGTGCCAGCAGCCAGCTAAGACAGGGACGCGACACCGGGGAGCTGTTTTTT
.	.	TRBV5-1	TRBJ2-2	CASSLEAISRNTGELFF	TGCGCCAGCAGCTTGGAAGCTATTTCCCGTAACACCGGGGAGCTGTTTTTT
.	.	TRBV21-1	TRBJ1-1	CASSKDRRVSGKAFF	TGTGCCAGCAGCAAAGATCGGAGGGTGTCAGGGAAAGCTTTCTTT
.	.	TRBV12-3/TRBV12-4	TRBJ1-4	CASMGEARKLFF	TGTGCCAGCATGGGAGAGGCGAGAAAACTGTTTTTT
.	.	TRBV19	TRBJ1-1	CASSMGGRGAEAFF	TGTGCCAGTAGTATGGGCGGGAGGGGGGCCGAAGCTTTCTTT
.	TRBD2	TRBV5-1	TRBJ2-2	CASSDGRAGELFF	TGCGCCAGCAGTGATGGGAGGGCCGGGGAGCTGTTTTTT
once	TRBD2	TRBV19	TRBJ2-3	CASSGLAAGEDTQYF	TGTGCCAGTAGTGGTCTGGCAGCGGGAGAGGATACGCAGTATTTT
.	TRBD1	TRBV5-1	TRBJ2-3	CASSHGTGGTDTQYF	TGCGCCAGCAGCCATGGGACAGGGGGCACAGATACGCAGTATTTT
.	.	TRBV6-6	TRBJ2-7	CASSYSERYEQYF	TGTGCCAGCAGTTACTCAGAGCGGTACGAGCAGTACTTC
.	TRBD1	TRBV7-2	TRBJ1-3	CASSTGTGGNTIYF	TGTGCCAGCAGCACCGGGACAGGAGGAAACACCATATATTTT
.	TRBD1	TRBV5-4	TRBJ1-2	CASSLTGGSGYTF	TGTGCCAGCAGCTTGACAGGGGGCTCTGGCTACACCTTC
.	.	TRBV24-1	TRBJ2-5	CATMASGYEEETQYF	TGTGCCACCATGGCCTCGGGTTATGAGGAAGAGACCCAGTACTTC